A single sample gave rise to the 8 T cell receptor beta chains below, sequenced in a study of cytomegalovirus exposure and HLA in healthy donors. 13 Jbeta primers and 60 Vbeta primers were used for the PCR. Some clones are missing from TCRdb's copy, which holds only in-frame ones; the method was immunoSEQ multiplex PCR. The table records 100,000 or so clones, over 70% of them present only once. The material sequenced was PBMCs. These receptors all stem from a male donor in good health and CMV-seronegative.

The chain combines TRBV5-1 with TRBJ1-1; tentative D call: TRBD1 (6 bases). This CDR3 contains 14 residues. The V end was cut by 2 bases, the J end by 5 bases, with 13 bases between. The V gene's germline CDR1 is SGHRS and CDR2 YFSETQ. DNA for the CDR3: TGCGCCAGCAGCTTAGGACAGATTTCGACTGAAGCTTTCTTT. Protein product: CASSLGQISTEAFF. Complete variable domain (other parts from reference TRBV5-1 and TRBJ1-1): KAGVTQTPRYLIKTRGQQVTLSCSPISGHRSVSWYQQTPGQGLQFLFEYFSETQRNKGNFPGRFSGRQFSNSRSEMNVSTLELGDSALYLCASSLGQISTEAFFGQGTRLTVV.

The rearrangement links TRBV6-1 to TRBJ2-1, with a possible D match to TRBD2 (5 bases). CDR3 length: 13 amino acids. V lost 9 bases, J lost 4 bases, and 13 bases lay in between. Germline V gives CDR1 MNHNS, CDR2 SASEGT. In DNA, the CDR3 is TGTGCCAGTTCATTACTAGGATACAATGAGCAGTTCTTC. Protein: CASSLLGYNEQFF.

This sequence joins TRBV5-1 and TRBJ1-3; D ambiguous. Germline V gene sequence: CDR1 SGHRS, CDR2 YFSETQ. There are 16 residues in the CDR3. Trimming took off 1 base at V and 2 bases at J, with 13 bases between the two ends. The DNA of the CDR3 is TGCGCCAGCAGCTTGTCTCCCGGAGGAGCTGGAAACACCATATATTTT. Protein product: CASSLSPGGAGNTIYF.

This clone was observed a single time. CDR3 DNA sequence: TGTGCCACCAGCTGGCCCGAGATGGTCGGGAGGCCAGATACGCAGTATTTT. Translating it yields CATSWPEMVGRPDTQYF. The gene calls are TRBV15 and TRBJ2-3, with TRBD2 matching 7 bases. Germline loops: CDR1 LNHNV, CDR2 YYDKDF (reference sequence). This CDR3 is 17 amino acids long. Trimming at V came to 5 bases and at J to 4 bases, leaving 15 bases not matched to a gene.

This sequence joins TRBV12-5 and TRBJ2-3, with D hard to call. The germline gives CDR1 LGHNT, CDR2 FRNRAP. Deletions cut 6 bases from V and 4 bases from J, with 11 bases between. The CDR3 is 13 amino acids. Here the CDR3 reads CASGADTADTQYF. In nucleotides, the CDR3 is TGTGCTAGTGGCGCCGATACGGCAGATACGCAGTATTTT.

V gene TRBV15 combines with J gene TRBJ2-2; 7 bases map to TRBD1. The CDR3 length is 16 residues. The ends lost 4 bases at V and 0 bases at J; junction bases unmatched: 5. The germline V gene encodes CDR1 LNHNV and CDR2 YYDKDF (reference sequence). The DNA for the CDR3 is TGTGCCACCAGCACCAGACAGGGTACGAACACCGGGGAGCTGTTTTTT. This gives the protein CATSTRQGTNTGELFF.

The chain carries TRBV30 and TRBJ1-3, with D maybe TRBD1 (5 bases). The CDR3 has 13 residues. Germline values: CDR1 GTSNPN, CDR2 SVGIG (reference sequence). Trimming took 3 bases from V and 2 from J, leaving 8 bases between them. CDR3 sequence reads: CAWSPGAGNTIYF. The DNA of the CDR3 is TGTGCCTGGAGCCCGGGGGCTGGAAACACCATATATTTT.

V usage is TRBV28 and J usage is TRBJ2-5; no firm D call. CDR1 is MDHEN, CDR2 SYDVKM, per germline. CDR3 length: 14 residues. The V and J ends lost 6 bases and 1 base respectively, with 12 bases between them. CDR3 region: CASRSSVRQETQYF. CDR3 DNA: TGTGCCAGCAGGTCGAGCGTCCGCCAAGAGACCCAGTACTTC.